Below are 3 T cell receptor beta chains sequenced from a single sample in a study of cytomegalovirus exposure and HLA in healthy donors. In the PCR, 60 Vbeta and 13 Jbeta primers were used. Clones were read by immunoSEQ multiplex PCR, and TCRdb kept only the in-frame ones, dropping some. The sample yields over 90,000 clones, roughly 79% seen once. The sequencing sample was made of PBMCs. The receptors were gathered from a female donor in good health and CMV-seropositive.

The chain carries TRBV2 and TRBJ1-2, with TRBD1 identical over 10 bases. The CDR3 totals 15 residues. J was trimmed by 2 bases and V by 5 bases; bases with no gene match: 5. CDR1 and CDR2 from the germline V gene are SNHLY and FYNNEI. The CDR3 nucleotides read TGTGCCAGCAGTCGACAGGGGGCAAACAACTATGGCTACACCTTC. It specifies CASSRQGANNYGYTF. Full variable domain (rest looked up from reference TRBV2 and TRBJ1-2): EPEVTQTPSHQVTQMGQEVILRCVPISNHLYFYWYRQILGQKVEFLVSFYNNEISEKSEIFDDQFSVERPDGSNFTLKIRSTKLEDSAMYFCASSRQGANNYGYTFGSGTRLTVV.

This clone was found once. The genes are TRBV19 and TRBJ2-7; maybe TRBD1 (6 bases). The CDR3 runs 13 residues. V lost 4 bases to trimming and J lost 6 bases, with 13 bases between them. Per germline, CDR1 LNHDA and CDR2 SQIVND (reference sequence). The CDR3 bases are TGTGCCAGTAGTAACGGACAGCGCGGCGAGCAGTACTTC. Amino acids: CASSNGQRGEQYF. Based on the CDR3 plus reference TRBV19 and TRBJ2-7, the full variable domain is DGGITQSPKYLFRKEGQNVTLSCEQNLNHDAMYWYRQDPGQGLRLIYYSQIVNDFQKGDIAEGYSVSREKKESFPLTVTSAQKNPTAFYLCASSNGQRGEQYFGPGTRLTVT.

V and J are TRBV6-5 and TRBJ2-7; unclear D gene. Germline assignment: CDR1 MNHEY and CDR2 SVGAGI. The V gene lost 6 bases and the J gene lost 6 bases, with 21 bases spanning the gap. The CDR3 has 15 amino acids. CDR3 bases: TGTGCCAGCAGCCCCCATTGGAGCGAGGAATTCGAGCAGTACTTC. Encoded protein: CASSPHWSEEFEQYF.